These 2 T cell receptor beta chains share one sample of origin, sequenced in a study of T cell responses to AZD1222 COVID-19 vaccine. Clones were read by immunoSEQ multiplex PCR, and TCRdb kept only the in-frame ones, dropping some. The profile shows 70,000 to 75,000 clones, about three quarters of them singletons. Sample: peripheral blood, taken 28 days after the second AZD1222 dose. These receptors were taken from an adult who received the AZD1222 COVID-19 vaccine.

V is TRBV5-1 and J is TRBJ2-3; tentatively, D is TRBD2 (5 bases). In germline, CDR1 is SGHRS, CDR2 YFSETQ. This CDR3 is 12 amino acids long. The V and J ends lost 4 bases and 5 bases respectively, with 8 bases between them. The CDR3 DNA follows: TGCGCCAGCAGCCGGACTGGAGATACGCAGTATTTT. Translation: CASSRTGDTQYF.

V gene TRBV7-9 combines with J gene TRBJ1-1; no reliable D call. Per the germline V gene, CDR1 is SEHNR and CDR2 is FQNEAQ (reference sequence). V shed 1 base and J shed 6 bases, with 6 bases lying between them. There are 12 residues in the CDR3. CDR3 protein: CASSLDSPEAFF. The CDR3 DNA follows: TGTGCCAGCAGCTTAGATTCTCCTGAAGCTTTCTTT. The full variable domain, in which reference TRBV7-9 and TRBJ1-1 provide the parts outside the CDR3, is DTGVSQNPRHKITKRGQNVTFRCDPISEHNRLYWYRQTLGQGPEFLTYFQNEAQLEKSRLLSDRFSAERPKGSFSTLEIQRTEQGDSAMYLCASSLDSPEAFFGQGTRLTVV.